Given below is one TCR beta chain in context. This sample stems from a study of blood T cell repertoires in COVID-19. The wider study: The United States, Italy and Spain provided the acute and convalescent COVID-19 samples.

Trimming stripped 1 base from V and 0 bases from J, with 7 bases between. Germline CDR1 and CDR2: MGHRA and YSYEKL. The CDR3 is made up of 15 amino acids. How the authors handled the data: Using reference gene primer amplification, nucleated cell counts were estimated. Assay used: immunoSEQ multiplex PCR; TCRdb lists only in-frame clones, some missing. For V, J and clone size, that table is used; D and trimming come from the DNA. The sample lists about 670,000 clones; 70% to 90% were seen once. V gene TRBV4-1 combines with J gene TRBJ2-1, with D perhaps matching TRBD2 (6 bases). This clonotype originated in a woman under 30 with acute or convalescent COVID-19. Source material: peripheral blood. CDR3 residues: CASSQVGSSYNEQFF. CDR3 DNA: TGCGCCAGCAGCCAAGTCGGGAGCTCCTACAATGAGCAGTTCTTC.